What follows are 30 T cell receptor beta chains derived from one specimen sequenced in a study of a mutant IDH1 vaccine in newly diagnosed glioma. The time point is: week 11, during vaccination. The study gave 300 ug of mutant IDH1 20-mer peptide per vaccine dose, with topical imiquimod. Sequenced by immunoSEQ multiplex PCR; TCRdb stores in-frame clones only, minus some. The sample holds approximately 110,000 clones, approximately 87% seen once. Their antigens are not known. This material consisted of PBMCs, taken from a glioma patient whose treatment included an IDH1 peptide vaccine. Every receptor here comes from a woman in her forties or fifties with glioma.

V usage is TRBV5-8 and J usage is TRBJ1-3; 11 nucleotides match TRBD1. CDR3 length: 14 amino acids. Germline lookup yields CDR1 SGHTS and CDR2 YDEGEE. V shed 4 bases and J 8 bases; nucleotides not matched to a gene: 5. CDR3 in DNA: TGTGCCAGCAGCCGTCGGGACAGGGGGTACACCATATATTTT. It translates to CASSRRDRGYTIYF.

This clone was seen more than once but under ten times. The J gene is TRBJ1-1, the V gene TRBV28; D is undetermined. Germline-derived CDR1 and CDR2 are MDHEN and SYDVKM. The CDR3 loop spans 14 amino acids. The V end was cut by 2 bases, the J end by 6 bases, with 13 bases between. Here the CDR3 DNA reads TGTGCCAGCAGTTTACACGGACGAGGGCCTGAAGCTTTCTTT. This sequence encodes CASSLHGRGPEAFF.

V usage is TRBV12-5 and J usage is TRBJ1-1, with 12 bases identical to TRBD1. CDR3 size: 16 residues. Germline V gene sequence: CDR1 LGHNT, CDR2 FRNRAP. With 6 bases clipped from V and 4 bases from J, the junction kept 9 bases outside the gene matches. CDR3 protein: CASGRGQGADPTEAFF. In nucleotides, the CDR3 is TGTGCTAGTGGCCGGGGACAGGGGGCGGACCCCACTGAAGCTTTCTTT.

The CDR3 sequence is CASSQEGTGSNIQYF. The CDR3, as DNA: TGTGCCAGCAGCCAAGAAGGGACAGGGTCTAACATTCAGTACTTC. V usage is TRBV14 and J usage is TRBJ2-4, with 9 bases fitting TRBD1. Germline V gene sequence: CDR1 SGHDN, CDR2 FVKESK. Germline trimming cut 0 bases from V and 7 bases from J; bases unmatched to any gene: 4. The CDR3 extends over 15 amino acids. Combining the CDR3 with reference TRBV14 and TRBJ2-4 gives the whole variable domain EAGVTQFPSHSVIEKGQTVTLRCDPISGHDNLYWYRRVMGKEIKFLLHFVKESKQDESGMPNNRFLAERTGGTYSTLKVQPAELEDSGVYFCASSQEGTGSNIQYFGAGTRLSVL.

The CDR3 region is CASTQNGATNEKLFF. CDR3 in DNA: TGTGCCAGCACTCAAAACGGTGCAACTAATGAAAAACTGTTTTTT. The chain links TRBV6-5 to TRBJ1-4; D not resolved. CDR3 size: 15 residues. V shed 7 bases and J shed 0 bases, with 12 bases lying between them. Germline loops: CDR1 MNHEY, CDR2 SVGAGI.

This rearrangement joins TRBV7-9 to TRBJ2-3; 7 bases line up with TRBD1. Germline V gene sequence: CDR1 SEHNR, CDR2 FQNEAQ (reference sequence). The CDR3 covers 18 residues. V shed 2 bases, J shed 4 bases, and the junction held 15 bases outside the gene matches. The CDR3 DNA is TGTGCCAGCAGCTTAAAGATAAGGGTCAGGGACAGCGCAGATACGCAGTATTTT. Translation: CASSLKIRVRDSADTQYF.

The chain has TRBV5-1 and TRBJ2-3; 9 bases are shared with TRBD2. Germline V lookup: CDR1 SGHRS, CDR2 YFSETQ. The CDR3 is 17 amino acids. The V segment lost 0 bases and the J segment 2 bases; nucleotides outside the gene matches: 7. CDR3 loop: CASSLGASGAHTDTQYF. The CDR3 DNA reads TGCGCCAGCAGCTTGGGGGCTAGCGGGGCCCACACAGATACGCAGTATTTT.

The V call is TRBV5-6, the J call TRBJ1-1, with 9 nucleotides matching TRBD1. J was trimmed by 1 base and V by 2 bases; bases with no gene match: 9. CDR3 length equals 17 residues. Germline CDR1 and CDR2: SGHDT and YYEEEE. DNA for the CDR3: TGTGCCAGCAGCTTTAGAGGGTTGGGACAGGGGAACACTGAAGCTTTCTTT. Its protein is CASSFRGLGQGNTEAFF.

This clone was observed once. The chain recombines TRBV5-1 with TRBJ1-1; TRBD1 aligns across 9 bases. The germline gives CDR1 SGHRS, CDR2 YFSETQ. The CDR3 is 14 amino acids. V was clipped by 0 bases and J by 12 bases; unmatched bases: 9. The CDR3 protein is CASSLGGGQGLTFF. CDR3 DNA sequence: TGCGCCAGCAGCTTGGGAGGGGGACAGGGCTTAACTTTCTTT. Full variable domain (rest looked up from reference TRBV5-1 and TRBJ1-1): KAGVTQTPRYLIKTRGQQVTLSCSPISGHRSVSWYQQTPGQGLQFLFEYFSETQRNKGNFPGRFSGRQFSNSRSEMNVSTLELGDSALYLCASSLGGGQGLTFFGQGTRLTVV.

This clone was seen a few times. The gene calls are TRBV19 and TRBJ1-2, with D possibly being TRBD1 (6 bases). V was clipped by 3 bases and J by 8 bases, with 13 bases between them. This CDR3 is built from 13 residues. Per germline, CDR1 LNHDA and CDR2 SQIVND (reference sequence). Written as DNA, the CDR3 is TGTGCCAGTAGTATCAACAGGGAGTACGGCTACACCTTC. It specifies CASSINREYGYTF.

This clone was seen only once. The CDR3 bases are TGTGCCAGCAGCACGGACAGGGTCGGCACTGAAGCTTTCTTT. Protein sequence: CASSTDRVGTEAFF. The rearrangement links TRBV27 to TRBJ1-1; TRBD1 aligns across 8 bases. CDR3 length: 14 amino acids. The junction had 7 bases not matched to a gene; V was cut back by 6 bases and J by 4 bases. Germline CDR1 MNHEY, CDR2 SMNVEV (reference sequence).

The J gene is TRBJ2-2, the V gene TRBV15; D remains ambiguous. V lost 1 base to trimming and J lost 2 bases, with 8 bases between them. The CDR3 has 15 residues. Germline V lookup: CDR1 LNHNV, CDR2 YYDKDF (reference sequence). The CDR3 nucleotides read TGTGCCACCAGCAGAGGAGAAGTAAACACCGGGGAGCTGTTTTTT. This gives the protein CATSRGEVNTGELFF.

In this sample, this clone turned up once. The DNA for the CDR3 is TGTGCCAGCAGCTTAGGAGAACGGGGACAAGAGACCCAGTACTTC. Encoded protein: CASSLGERGQETQYF. This chain joins TRBV11-2 and TRBJ2-5, with a possible D match to TRBD2 (5 bases). Germline V gene data show CDR1 as SGHAT and CDR2 as FQNNGV. Trimming took off 1 base at V and 2 bases at J, with 11 bases between the two ends. The CDR3 sequence is 15 residues long.

The CDR3 sequence: CASSPPRTSGSNEQFF. DNA for the CDR3: TGTGCCAGCAGCCCTCCCCGGACTAGCGGGAGCAATGAGCAGTTCTTC. The chain couples TRBV6-4 to TRBJ2-1; 13 bases align to TRBD2. Germline loops: CDR1 MRHNA, CDR2 SNTAGT. V shed 6 bases and J 6 bases; nucleotides not matched to a gene: 8. This CDR3 has 16 residues.

The chain carries TRBV29-1 and TRBJ1-2; 9 bases agree with TRBD1. V shed 0 bases, J shed 8 bases, and the junction held 4 bases outside the gene matches. The CDR3 loop spans 13 amino acids. CDR1 and CDR2 (germline): SQVTM, ANQGSEA. CDR3 nucleotide sequence: TGCAGCGTTGAAGAGGGACAGGGAATGGGCTACACCTTC. It is translated as CSVEEGQGMGYTF. The complete variable domain, with remaining parts taken from reference TRBV29-1 and TRBJ1-2, reads SAVISQKPSRDICQRGTSLTIQCQVDSQVTMMFWYRQQPGQSLTLIATANQGSEATYESGFVIDKFPISRPNLTFSTLTVSNMSPEDSSIYLCSVEEGQGMGYTFGSGTRLTVV.

DNA of the CDR3: TGTGCCAGCAGCACTGGACAGGACCCCTACGAGCAGTACTTC. It codes for CASSTGQDPYEQYF. The chain recombines TRBV5-8 with TRBJ2-7; TRBD1 matches at 7 bases. V dropped 4 bases and J dropped 2; count of bases not matched to a gene: 6. CDR3 length equals 14 residues. Germline CDR1 and CDR2: SGHTS and YDEGEE.

This chain uses TRBV9 with TRBJ2-3; D assignment may be TRBD1 or TRBD2 (5 bases each). V was pared by 0 bases and J by 4 bases, with 12 bases between. Germline CDR1 and CDR2: SGDLS and YYNGEE. This CDR3 comprises 15 residues. The CDR3 nucleotides are TGTGCCAGCAGCGTAGGAGGGGCCCGGGCAGATACGCAGTATTTT. It is translated as CASSVGGARADTQYF.

This chain uses TRBV11-1 with TRBJ2-7; 12 bases line up with TRBD2. The trim removed 6 bases at V and 3 bases at J, leaving 3 bases unmatched. The germline gives CDR1 SGHAT, CDR2 FQDESV (reference sequence). There are 14 residues in the CDR3. The CDR3 reads CASRASGRGYEQYF. CDR3 DNA: TGTGCCAGCAGGGCTAGCGGGAGGGGCTACGAGCAGTACTTC.

The V gene is TRBV5-1, the J gene TRBJ2-1; D possibly corresponds to TRBD2 (5 bases). The CDR3 sequence is 14 residues long. V was cut by 0 bases and J by 6 bases, with 10 bases left in between. Germline V lookup: CDR1 SGHRS, CDR2 YFSETQ. The CDR3 coding sequence is TGCGCCAGCAGCTTGGGTAGCGTTATCAATGAGCAGTTCTTC. As protein: CASSLGSVINEQFF.

The V gene is TRBV30, the J gene TRBJ1-2; the match to TRBD1 covers 8 bases. This CDR3 has 13 amino acids. The J segment lost 1 base and the V segment lost 8 bases, leaving 6 bases of the junction unmatched. Germline assignment: CDR1 GTSNPN and CDR2 SVGIG (reference sequence). The CDR3 region has the DNA TGTGCCGCCGGGACAGGACTTAACTATGGCTACACCTTC. The encoded protein is CAAGTGLNYGYTF.

This clone was detected only once. The chain couples TRBV11-2 to TRBJ2-7; TRBD2 is a possible D gene (5 bases). The CDR3 extends over 17 amino acids. From germline, CDR1 is SGHAT and CDR2 FQNNGV. V lost 4 bases, J lost 1 base, and 20 bases lay in between. The CDR3 sequence: CASSSQIEARASYEQYF. The CDR3 DNA reads TGTGCCAGCAGCTCCCAAATTGAGGCGCGGGCGTCCTACGAGCAGTACTTC.

The chain recombines TRBV27 with TRBJ2-7; maybe TRBD2 (6 bases). V lost 3 bases, J lost 5 bases, and 11 bases lay in between. The CDR3 loop spans 13 amino acids. Germline V gene sequence: CDR1 MNHEY, CDR2 SMNVEV (reference sequence). CDR3 sequence: CASSFKAGNEQYF. In DNA form, the CDR3 reads TGTGCCAGCAGTTTTAAGGCGGGGAACGAGCAGTACTTC.

This chain links TRBV5-1 with TRBJ2-6; 10 bases agree with TRBD1. Germline CDR1 reads SGHRS; CDR2 reads YFSETQ. This CDR3 is built from 17 residues. Germline trimming cut 3 bases from V and 2 bases from J; bases unmatched to any gene: 5. The CDR3 coding sequence is TGCGCCAGCAGCTCCCGGACAGGGGGACCTGGGGCCAACGTCCTGACTTTC. It specifies CASSSRTGGPGANVLTF.

This chain connects TRBV7-9 to TRBJ1-2; 7 nucleotides align to TRBD1. Germline CDR1 is SEHNR and CDR2 is FQNEAQ (reference sequence). V shed 2 bases and J 4 bases; nucleotides not matched to a gene: 1. The CDR3 covers 13 residues. DNA for the CDR3: TGTGCCAGCAGCTTATCAGGGGGCTATGGCTACACCTTC. Its protein is CASSLSGGYGYTF.

The V call is TRBV11-2, the J call TRBJ2-7; tentative D call: TRBD1 (5 bases). V was pared by 4 bases and J by 5 bases, with 18 bases between. This CDR3 comprises 15 residues. Germline-derived CDR1 and CDR2 are SGHAT and FQNNGV. CDR3 coding DNA: TGTGCCAGCAGCTATCGGCCCGGACAATCGAACGAGCAGTACTTC. Residues: CASSYRPGQSNEQYF.

This clone was counted a few times. The V gene is TRBV28, the J gene TRBJ2-5; D is unclear. Germline V lookup: CDR1 MDHEN, CDR2 SYDVKM. The CDR3 is 13 amino acids. Trimming took off 2 bases at V and 2 bases at J, with 6 bases between the two ends. In DNA, the CDR3 is TGTGCCAGCAGTTTAAAACAGCAAGAGACCCAGTACTTC. Encoded protein: CASSLKQQETQYF.

This clone occurred once. This sequence joins TRBV19 and TRBJ2-7; D is undetermined. Deletions cut 3 bases from V and 0 bases from J, with 9 bases between. CDR3 length: 14 residues. Germline values: CDR1 LNHDA, CDR2 SQIVND (reference sequence). The DNA of the CDR3 is TGTGCCAGTAGTATTCAGGAGACCTCCTACGAGCAGTACTTC. Its protein product is CASSIQETSYEQYF.

This clone came up once. The gene calls are TRBV9 and TRBJ2-3, with 11 bases identical to TRBD2. V trimming: 3 bases; J trimming: 4 bases; junction bases outside the gene matches: 4. CDR3 length equals 15 residues. Germline V lookup: CDR1 SGDLS, CDR2 YYNGEE. The CDR3 DNA reads as TGTGCCAGCAGCGATCTAGCGGGAGGTCCAGATACGCAGTATTTT. Translating it yields CASSDLAGGPDTQYF.

This clone was found once. The chain joins TRBV11-2 to TRBJ2-7; D may be TRBD1 (6 bases). Germline values: CDR1 SGHAT, CDR2 FQNNGV. V gave up 5 bases and J gave up 2 bases, with 13 bases separating them. There are 14 residues in the CDR3. CDR3 sequence (DNA): TGTGCCAGCAGCCCCGTAAGGGGGACCTACGAGCAGTACTTC. It encodes CASSPVRGTYEQYF. The full variable domain, in which reference TRBV11-2 and TRBJ2-7 provide the parts outside the CDR3, is EAGVAQSPRYKIIEKRQSVAFWCNPISGHATLYWYQQILGQGPKLLIQFQNNGVVDDSQLPKDRFSAERLKGVDSTLKIQPAKLEDSAVYLCASSPVRGTYEQYFGPGTRLTVT.

This clone showed up just once. This sequence joins TRBV6-1 and TRBJ2-7; no firm D call. CDR1 MNHNS and CDR2 SASEGT come from the germline V gene. CDR3 length: 14 amino acids. The V gene lost 2 bases and the J gene lost 0 bases, with 8 bases spanning the gap. CDR3 loop: CASSERTGSYEQYF. DNA of the CDR3: TGTGCCAGCAGTGAAAGGACGGGCTCCTACGAGCAGTACTTC.